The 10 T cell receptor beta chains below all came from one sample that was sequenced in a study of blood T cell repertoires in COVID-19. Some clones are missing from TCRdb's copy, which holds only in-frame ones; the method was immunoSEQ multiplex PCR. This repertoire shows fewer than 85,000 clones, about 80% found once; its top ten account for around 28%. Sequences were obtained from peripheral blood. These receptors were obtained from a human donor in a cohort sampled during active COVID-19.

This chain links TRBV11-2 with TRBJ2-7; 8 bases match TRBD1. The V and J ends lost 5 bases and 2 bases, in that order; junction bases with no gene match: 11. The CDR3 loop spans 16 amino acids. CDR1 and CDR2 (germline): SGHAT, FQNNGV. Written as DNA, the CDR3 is TGTGCCAGCAGCAGGGGGCCAGGGGGCCTGACCTACGAGCAGTACTTC. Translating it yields CASSRGPGGLTYEQYF. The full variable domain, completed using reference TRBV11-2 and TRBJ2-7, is EAGVAQSPRYKIIEKRQSVAFWCNPISGHATLYWYQQILGQGPKLLIQFQNNGVVDDSQLPKDRFSAERLKGVDSTLKIQPAKLEDSAVYLCASSRGPGGLTYEQYFGPGTRLTVT.

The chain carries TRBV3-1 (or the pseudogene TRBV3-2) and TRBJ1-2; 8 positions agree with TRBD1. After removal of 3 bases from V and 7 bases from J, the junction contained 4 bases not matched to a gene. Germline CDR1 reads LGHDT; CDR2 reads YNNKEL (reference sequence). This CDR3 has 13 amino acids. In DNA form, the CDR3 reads TGTGCCAGCAGCCAGGACAGGGACGGTGGCTACACCTTC. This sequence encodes CASSQDRDGGYTF.

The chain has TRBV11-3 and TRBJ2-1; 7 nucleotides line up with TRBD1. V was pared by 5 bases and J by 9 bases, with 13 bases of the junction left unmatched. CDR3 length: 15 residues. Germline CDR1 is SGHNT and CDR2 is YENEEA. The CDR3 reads CASSRSSRGGFEQFF. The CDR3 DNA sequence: TGTGCCAGCAGCCGAAGTTCGAGAGGGGGCTTTGAGCAGTTCTTC.

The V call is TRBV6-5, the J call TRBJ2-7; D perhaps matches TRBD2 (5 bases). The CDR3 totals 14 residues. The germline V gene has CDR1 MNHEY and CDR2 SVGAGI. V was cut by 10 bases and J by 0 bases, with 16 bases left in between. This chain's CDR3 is CAIKDFPSSYEQYF. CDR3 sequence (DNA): TGTGCCATCAAGGACTTCCCGAGCTCCTACGAGCAGTACTTC.

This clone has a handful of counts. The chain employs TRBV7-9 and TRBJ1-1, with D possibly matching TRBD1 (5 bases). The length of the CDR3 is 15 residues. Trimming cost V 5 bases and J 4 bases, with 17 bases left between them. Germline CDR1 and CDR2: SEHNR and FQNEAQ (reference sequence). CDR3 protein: CASSPPTGRGTEAFF. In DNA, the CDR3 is TGTGCCAGCAGCCCCCCTACTGGAAGGGGCACTGAAGCTTTCTTT.

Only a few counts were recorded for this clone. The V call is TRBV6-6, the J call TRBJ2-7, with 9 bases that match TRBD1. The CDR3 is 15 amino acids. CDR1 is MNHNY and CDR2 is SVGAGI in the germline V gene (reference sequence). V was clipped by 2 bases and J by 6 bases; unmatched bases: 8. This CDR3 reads CASSYTGTGRGEQYF. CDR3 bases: TGTGCCAGCAGTTACACGGGGACAGGGAGAGGCGAGCAGTACTTC.

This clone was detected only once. This CDR3 reads CASSGTGQETQYF. DNA for the CDR3: TGCGCCAGCTCAGGGACAGGCCAAGAGACCCAGTACTTC. The rearrangement uses TRBV5-1 and TRBJ2-5; 8 positions agree with TRBD1. Germline assignment: CDR1 SGHRS and CDR2 YFSETQ. Germline trimming cut 7 bases from V and 1 base from J; bases unmatched to any gene: 3. The CDR3 covers 13 residues.

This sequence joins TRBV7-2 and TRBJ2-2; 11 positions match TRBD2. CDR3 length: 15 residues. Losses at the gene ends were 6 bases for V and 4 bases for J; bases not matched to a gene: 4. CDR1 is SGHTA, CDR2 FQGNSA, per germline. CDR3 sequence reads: CASSSGGAVTGELFF. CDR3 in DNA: TGTGCCAGCAGTAGCGGGGGGGCCGTCACCGGGGAGCTGTTTTTT.

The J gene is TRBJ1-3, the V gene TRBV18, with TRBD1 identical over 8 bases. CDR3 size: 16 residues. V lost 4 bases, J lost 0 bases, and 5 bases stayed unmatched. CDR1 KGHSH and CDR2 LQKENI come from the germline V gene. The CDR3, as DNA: TGTGCCAGCTCACTGGGACAGGCGATCTCTGGAAACACCATATATTTT. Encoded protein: CASSLGQAISGNTIYF.

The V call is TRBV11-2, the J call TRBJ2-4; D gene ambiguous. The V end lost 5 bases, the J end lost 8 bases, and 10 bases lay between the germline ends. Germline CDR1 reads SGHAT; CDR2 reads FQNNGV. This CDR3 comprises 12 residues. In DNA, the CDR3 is TGTGCCAGCAGCCTAGGGCTGGACATTCAGTACTTC. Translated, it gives CASSLGLDIQYF.